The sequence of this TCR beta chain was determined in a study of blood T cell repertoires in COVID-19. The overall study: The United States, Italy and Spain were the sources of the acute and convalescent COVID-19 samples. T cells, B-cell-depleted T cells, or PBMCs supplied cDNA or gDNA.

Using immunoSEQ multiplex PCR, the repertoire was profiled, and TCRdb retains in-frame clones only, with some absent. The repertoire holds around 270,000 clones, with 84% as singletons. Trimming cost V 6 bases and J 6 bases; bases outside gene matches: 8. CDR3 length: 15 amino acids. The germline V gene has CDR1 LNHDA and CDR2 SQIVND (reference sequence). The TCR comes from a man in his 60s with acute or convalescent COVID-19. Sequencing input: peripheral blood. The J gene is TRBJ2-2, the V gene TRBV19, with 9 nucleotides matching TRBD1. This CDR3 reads CASSSRDRVAGELFF. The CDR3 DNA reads TGTGCCAGTAGCTCCCGGGACAGGGTCGCCGGGGAGCTGTTTTTT.